Below are 28 T cell receptor beta chains sequenced from a single sample in a study of blood T cell repertoires in COVID-19. TCRdb's table, derived via immunoSEQ multiplex PCR, lists solely in-frame clones and lacks some. The sample includes 150,000 or so clones, under 90% of them seen just once. The sequenced material came from peripheral blood. The receptor set was obtained from a human donor in a cohort sampled during active COVID-19.

The chain is built from TRBV27 and TRBJ1-1; no clear D. The germline gives CDR1 MNHEY, CDR2 SMNVEV (reference sequence). This CDR3 contains 13 residues. Trimming removed 6 bases from V and 4 bases from J, with 12 bases in between. CDR3 in amino acids: CASSLSGSTEAFF. Here the CDR3 DNA reads TGTGCCAGCAGCCTTAGTGGGAGCACTGAAGCTTTCTTT.

The chain joins TRBV30 to TRBJ1-1; TRBD1 might be the D (6 bases). V was trimmed by 7 bases and J by 7 bases, leaving 13 bases between them. This CDR3 is built from 11 residues. CDR1 and CDR2 (germline): GTSNPN, SVGIG (reference sequence). CDR3 sequence (DNA): TGTGCCTATACCCGGACAGTTGAAGCTTTCTTT. Translation gives CAYTRTVEAFF.

The J gene is TRBJ2-1, the V gene TRBV9, with TRBD2 matching 12 bases. CDR1 is SGDLS and CDR2 is YYNGEE in the germline V gene. J was trimmed by 8 bases and V by 1 base; bases with no gene match: 7. The CDR3 consists of 16 residues. CDR3 nucleotides: TGTGCCAGCAGCGTAATGCCTAGCGGGGGGGCCGATGAGCAGTTCTTC. Protein: CASSVMPSGGADEQFF. The complete variable domain, with remaining parts taken from reference TRBV9 and TRBJ2-1, reads DSGVTQTPKHLITATGQRVTLRCSPRSGDLSVYWYQQSLDQGLQFLIQYYNGEERAKGNILERFSAQQFPDLHSELNLSSLELGDSALYFCASSVMPSGGADEQFFGPGTRLTVL.

J is TRBJ2-1 and V is TRBV15; TRBD1 agrees at 9 bases. This CDR3 spans 18 amino acids. The V segment lost 0 bases and the J segment 5 bases; nucleotides outside the gene matches: 11. Germline CDR1 and CDR2: LNHNV and YYDKDF (reference sequence). The CDR3 is CATSRDTGGITLDNEQFF. CDR3 in DNA: TGTGCCACCAGCAGAGATACAGGGGGCATTACCCTCGACAATGAGCAGTTCTTC.

The chain couples TRBV7-9 to TRBJ1-1; D call uncertain. V shed 5 bases and J shed 1 base, with 8 bases lying between them. This CDR3 contains 13 residues. Germline V gene data show CDR1 as SEHNR and CDR2 as FQNEAQ (reference sequence). CDR3 loop: CASSPYGNTEAFF. CDR3 coding DNA: TGTGCCAGCAGCCCCTACGGGAACACTGAAGCTTTCTTT.

This chain joins TRBV19 and TRBJ1-4, with D possibly being TRBD1 (5 bases). V was clipped by 5 bases and J by 1 base, with 11 bases between them. Germline CDR1 is LNHDA and CDR2 is SQIVND (reference sequence). The CDR3 loop spans 15 amino acids. CDR3 in amino acids: CASSGQGGTNEKLFF. DNA for the CDR3: TGTGCCAGTAGTGGGCAGGGAGGAACTAATGAAAAACTGTTTTTT.

This chain connects TRBV15 to TRBJ1-6; TRBD1 aligns across 7 bases. The V gene end was trimmed by 0 bases and the J gene end by 9 bases; junction bases not matched to a gene: 11. The CDR3 length is 17 residues. The V gene's germline CDR1 is LNHNV and CDR2 YYDKDF (reference sequence). CDR3 in DNA: TGTGCCACCAGCAGAGATAGGACAGGTCGGGGGAGTTCACCCCTCCACTTT. As protein: CATSRDRTGRGSSPLHF.

The chain carries TRBV6-2 or TRBV6-3 and TRBJ1-3; TRBD1 is a possible D gene (5 bases). V was trimmed by 2 bases and J by 4 bases, leaving 12 bases between them. CDR3 length: 15 residues. Germline V gene lookup returns CDR1 MNHEY and CDR2 SVGEGT. CDR3 protein: CASSYVGGSGNTIYF. The CDR3 coding sequence is TGTGCCAGCAGTTACGTCGGGGGGTCGGGAAACACCATATATTTT.

The chain links TRBV6-1 to TRBJ1-1, with D perhaps matching TRBD1 (5 bases). CDR3 length: 13 amino acids. V was shortened by 0 bases and J by 6 bases, with 8 bases between the two germline ends. Germline V gene data show CDR1 as MNHNS and CDR2 as SASEGT. The CDR3 loop is CASSEALTAEAFF. The CDR3, as DNA: TGTGCCAGCAGTGAAGCCCTGACAGCTGAAGCTTTCTTT.

The chain employs TRBV4-1 and TRBJ2-7; the match to TRBD1 covers 7 bases. The J segment lost 0 bases and the V segment lost 4 bases, leaving 6 bases of the junction unmatched. The germline gives CDR1 MGHRA, CDR2 YSYEKL. The CDR3 is 15 amino acids. CDR3 residues: CASSPLGQVSYEQYF. The CDR3 DNA is TGCGCCAGCAGCCCCCTAGGACAGGTCTCCTACGAGCAGTACTTC.

The chain links TRBV5-6 to TRBJ1-6, with D tentatively TRBD1 (6 bases). Germline V lookup: CDR1 SGHDT, CDR2 YYEEEE. This CDR3 is 18 amino acids long. The V end was cut by 2 bases, the J end by 11 bases, with 26 bases between. The CDR3 is CASSFWVLGATLPPPLHF. CDR3 DNA: TGTGCCAGCAGCTTTTGGGTTTTGGGGGCGACACTACCCCCACCCCTCCACTTT. The whole variable domain, filled in from reference TRBV5-6 and TRBJ1-6, reads DAGVTQSPTHLIKTRGQQVTLRCSPKSGHDTVSWYQQALGQGPQFIFQYYEEEERQRGNFPDRFSGHQFPNYSSELNVNALLLGDSALYLCASSFWVLGATLPPPLHFGNGTRLTVT.

The V gene is TRBV24-1, the J gene TRBJ2-5; D call uncertain. The CDR3 loop spans 13 amino acids. Germline V gene sequence: CDR1 KGHDR, CDR2 SFDVKD. The V gene lost 4 bases and the J gene lost 5 bases, with 10 bases spanning the gap. CDR3 amino acids: CATSEGSRETQYF. For the CDR3, the DNA is TGTGCCACCAGTGAAGGTAGCCGGGAGACCCAGTACTTC.

The chain is built from TRBV5-1 and TRBJ2-3, with a possible D match to TRBD2 (7 bases). Germline values: CDR1 SGHRS, CDR2 YFSETQ. The CDR3 is 13 amino acids. V shed 4 bases and J shed 6 bases, with 12 bases lying between them. As DNA, the CDR3 is TGCGCCAGCAGCCGCGGGGGCTTTGATACGCAGTATTTT. Its translation is CASSRGGFDTQYF.

The count of this clone is one. The V gene is TRBV11-2, the J gene TRBJ2-3; 9 bases map to TRBD1. Germline CDR1 is SGHAT and CDR2 is FQNNGV. V lost 3 bases to trimming and J lost 0 bases; unmatched junction nucleotides: 4. The CDR3 is made up of 16 amino acids. The CDR3 sequence is CASSFLDRGSTDTQYF. The CDR3 bases are TGTGCCAGCAGCTTCCTGGACAGGGGAAGCACAGATACGCAGTATTTT.

The chain uses TRBV5-4 and TRBJ1-1; D not resolved. Trimming took 1 base from V and 4 from J, leaving 14 bases between them. Per germline, CDR1 SGHNT and CDR2 YYREEE (reference sequence). The CDR3 totals 15 residues. The CDR3 spells CASSLPSRGGTEAFF. CDR3 DNA sequence: TGTGCCAGCAGCTTGCCAAGCCGGGGTGGCACTGAAGCTTTCTTT.

This chain links TRBV5-1 with TRBJ2-1; D may be TRBD2 (6 bases). Germline-derived CDR1 and CDR2 are SGHRS and YFSETQ. CDR3 length equals 16 residues. The V gene lost 0 bases and the J gene lost 0 bases, with 10 bases spanning the gap. This CDR3 reads CASSLALAASYNEQFF. DNA for the CDR3: TGCGCCAGCAGCTTGGCCTTAGCGGCCTCCTACAATGAGCAGTTCTTC.

This clone was recorded once. This sequence joins TRBV7-7 and TRBJ1-4; possible D gene TRBD1, 6 bases. CDR3 length: 18 amino acids. Germline V lookup: CDR1 SSHAT, CDR2 FNYEAQ (reference sequence). V lost 0 bases and J 4 bases, leaving 18 bases between the germline ends. CDR3 amino acids: CASSLAYLLQGRNEKLFF. The DNA of the CDR3 is TGTGCCAGCAGCTTAGCCTACCTTTTACAGGGTCGTAATGAAAAACTGTTTTTT.

The rearrangement uses TRBV5-5 and TRBJ1-2; no clear D. Germline lookup yields CDR1 SGHKS and CDR2 YYEKEE (reference sequence). V lost 4 bases to trimming and J lost 4 bases, with 23 bases between them. The CDR3 length is 17 residues. CDR3: CASSLTPPEQRAYGYTF. CDR3 DNA: TGTGCCAGCAGCCTAACCCCTCCGGAACAGCGGGCCTATGGCTACACCTTC.

The chain joins TRBV5-1 to TRBJ2-5, with 9 bases fitting TRBD1. V lost 1 base, J lost 4 bases, and 11 bases stayed unmatched. This CDR3 has 17 amino acids. Germline V gene data show CDR1 as SGHRS and CDR2 as YFSETQ. CDR3 DNA: TGCGCCAGCAGCTTGCCCTGGACAGGGGACCTCCGAGAGACCCAGTACTTC. Translation: CASSLPWTGDLRETQYF.

This chain joins TRBV14 and TRBJ1-3; D possibly corresponds to TRBD1 (5 bases). Germline V lookup: CDR1 SGHDN, CDR2 FVKESK. The CDR3 is made up of 14 amino acids. V was pared by 8 bases and J by 4 bases, with 15 bases between. Here the CDR3 reads CASRAGGIGNTIYF. The DNA of the CDR3 is TGTGCCAGCCGGGCCGGGGGAATCGGAAACACCATATATTTT.

J is TRBJ1-6 and V is TRBV5-6; no firm D call. Germline V gives CDR1 SGHDT, CDR2 YYEEEE. V lost 0 bases and J lost 10, with 8 bases in between. The CDR3 runs 13 residues. This chain's CDR3 is CASSLVPGSPLHF. CDR3 sequence (DNA): TGTGCCAGCAGCTTGGTGCCGGGATCACCCCTCCACTTT.

The rearrangement joins TRBV6-6 to TRBJ2-4, with 13 nucleotides matching TRBD2. V lost 4 bases, J lost 6 bases, and 6 bases stayed unmatched. Germline CDR1 and CDR2: MNHNY and SVGAGI (reference sequence). This CDR3 is built from 16 residues. CDR3 sequence (DNA): TGTGCCAGCAGTTCTAGGACTAGCGGGGGCCCAAACATTCAGTACTTC. Translating it yields CASSSRTSGGPNIQYF.

The V call is TRBV9, the J call TRBJ2-5, with D tentatively TRBD2 (6 bases). There are 15 residues in the CDR3. Per germline, CDR1 SGDLS and CDR2 YYNGEE. V shed 3 bases and J shed 4 bases, with 16 bases lying between them. The DNA of the CDR3 is TGTGCCAGCAGCGCCGTTCCAGGGACTGGAGAGACCCAGTACTTC. It yields the protein CASSAVPGTGETQYF.

The V call is TRBV6-5, the J call TRBJ2-5; perhaps TRBD1 as D (6 bases). Germline V gives CDR1 MNHEY, CDR2 SVGAGI. The CDR3 totals 14 residues. Trimming cost V 9 bases and J 1 base, with 15 bases left between them. The CDR3 sequence is CASCRTAPQETQYF. In DNA form, the CDR3 reads TGTGCCAGTTGTCGGACAGCGCCCCAAGAGACCCAGTACTTC.

This chain connects TRBV7-2 to TRBJ1-1; 11 bases agree with TRBD1. The CDR3 loop spans 15 amino acids. Trimming at V came to 6 bases and at J to 5 bases, leaving 8 bases not matched to a gene. The germline V gene has CDR1 SGHTA and CDR2 FQGNSA. The chain's CDR3 is CASRWTGGAGTEAFF. CDR3 sequence (DNA): TGTGCCAGCAGGTGGACAGGGGGCGCGGGGACTGAAGCTTTCTTT.

The chain joins TRBV7-2 to TRBJ2-3, with D perhaps TRBD2 (5 bases). V was shortened by 1 base and J by 5 bases, with 10 bases between the two germline ends. The germline CDR1 and CDR2 sequences are SGHTA and FQGNSA. This CDR3 is built from 14 residues. The DNA for the CDR3 is TGTGCCAGCAGCTTAGTACCCGGGGAAGATACGCAGTATTTT. Amino acid sequence: CASSLVPGEDTQYF.

This clone was seen only a few times. The V and J genes are TRBV6-4 and TRBJ2-3; 10 nucleotides agree with TRBD1. CDR1 MRHNA and CDR2 SNTAGT come from the germline V gene. Germline trimming cut 2 bases from V and 1 base from J; bases unmatched to any gene: 0. The CDR3 is made up of 15 amino acids. DNA of the CDR3: TGTGCCAGCAGTGACGGGACAGGGGGCACAGATACGCAGTATTTT. Amino acid sequence: CASSDGTGGTDTQYF.

The chain uses TRBV4-3 and TRBJ1-2; TRBD1 is a possible D gene (5 bases). V was clipped by 6 bases and J by 8 bases, with 28 bases between them. This CDR3 has 17 residues. Germline V gene data show CDR1 as LGHNA and CDR2 as YSLEER. CDR3: CASSRIGTGTVTIGYTF. The CDR3 DNA reads as TGCGCCAGCAGTCGGATCGGAACAGGAACCGTAACTATAGGCTACACCTTC.